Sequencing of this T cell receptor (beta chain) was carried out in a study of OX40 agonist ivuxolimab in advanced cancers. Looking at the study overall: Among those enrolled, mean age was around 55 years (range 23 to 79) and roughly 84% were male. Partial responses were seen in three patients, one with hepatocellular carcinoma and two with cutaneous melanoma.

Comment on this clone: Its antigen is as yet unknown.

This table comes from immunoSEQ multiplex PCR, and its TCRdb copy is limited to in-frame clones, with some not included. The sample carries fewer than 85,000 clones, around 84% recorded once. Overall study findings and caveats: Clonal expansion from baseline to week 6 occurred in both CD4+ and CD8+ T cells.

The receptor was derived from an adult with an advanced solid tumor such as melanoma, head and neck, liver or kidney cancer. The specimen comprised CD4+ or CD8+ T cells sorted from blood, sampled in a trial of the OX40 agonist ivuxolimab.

The CDR3 region is CASRSGTNTDTQYF. CDR3 coding DNA: TGCGCCAGCAGGTCCGGGACTAACACAGATACGCAGTATTTT. V gene TRBV5-1 combines with J gene TRBJ2-3, with 7 bases lining up with TRBD2. The CDR3 runs 14 residues. J gave up 2 bases and V 5 bases, and 5 bases lay outside the gene matches. In germline, CDR1 is SGHRS, CDR2 YFSETQ.